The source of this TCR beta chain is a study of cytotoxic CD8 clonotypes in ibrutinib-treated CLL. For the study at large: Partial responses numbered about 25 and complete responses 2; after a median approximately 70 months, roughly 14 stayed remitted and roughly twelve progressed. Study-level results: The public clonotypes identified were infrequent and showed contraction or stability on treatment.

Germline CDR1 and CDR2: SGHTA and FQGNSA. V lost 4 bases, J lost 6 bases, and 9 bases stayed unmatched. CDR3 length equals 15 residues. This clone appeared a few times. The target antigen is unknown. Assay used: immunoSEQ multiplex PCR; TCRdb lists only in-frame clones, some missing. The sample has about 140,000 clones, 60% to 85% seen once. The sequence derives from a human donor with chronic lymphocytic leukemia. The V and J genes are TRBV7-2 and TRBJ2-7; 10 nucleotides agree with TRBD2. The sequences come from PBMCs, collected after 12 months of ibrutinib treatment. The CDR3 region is CASSSLAGGGREQYF. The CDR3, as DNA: TGTGCCAGCAGCTCCTTAGCGGGAGGAGGACGCGAGCAGTACTTC.